This paragraph covers one TCR beta chain sequence. Its antigen is currently unknown. Sequencing ends 3 residues short of the CDR3 end; the germline J gene provides the rest. The source of the sample is a study of T cells in women clearing cervical HPV infection. Study context: Donors had HPV16-related CIN3 or worse; 2 had invasive cancer. Controls gave blood once infection was undetectable; cases at lesion identification.

The repertoire was sequenced with immunoSEQ multiplex PCR; TCRdb's copy has only in-frame clones and lacks some. Its clone listing holds 40,000 to 45,000 clones. Regarding the study as a whole: Controls had more TRBV6-7 (0.16%) than cases (roughly 0.11%).

V was clipped by 5 bases and J by 6 bases; unmatched bases: 10. The CDR3 has 15 amino acids. Germline CDR1 reads SGHRS; CDR2 reads YFSETQ. This sequence joins TRBV5-1 and TRBJ2-7, with TRBD2 matching 11 bases. The sequence came from a woman aged 18-69 years with a cervical HPV16 infection that either progressed to CIN3+ or cleared (not recorded which). Source material: blood buffy coat. CDR3 in amino acids: CASSPLAGGPSEQYF. CDR3 bases read: TGCGCCAGCAGTCCTCTAGCGGGGGGCCCCAGCGAG.